This record looks at one TCR beta chain sequence and its context. As yet, its antigen is unknown. Trimming at V came to 3 bases and at J to 1 base, leaving 4 bases not matched to a gene. Germline CDR1 SGDLS, CDR2 YYNGEE. The CDR3 runs to 16 residues. This sample is drawn from a study of identical twins. In TCRdb, the 5' RACE reads were re-called with MiXCR into one record per CDR3 protein. The table lists 520,000 or so distinct CDR3 sequences, approximately 22% of them singletons. General study findings and limits: Abundant beta clonotypes from cord blood bore fewer insertions; memory repertoires lacked this pattern.

This sample also belongs to another study, concerning T cells expressing NK-cell markers. That study adds: Obtained from sorted CD3+CD56+NKG2C+, CD3+CD56+NKG2C- and CD3+CD56-NKG2C+ T cells were the TCR beta repertoires. HCMV specificity of expanded NKG2C+ T cell clones remained unclear.

This sequence originates from a woman aged 18-35 years in good health. Sequencing was carried out using CD4+ T cells sorted from blood. The V gene is TRBV9, the J gene TRBJ2-1, with TRBD1 identical over 10 bases. The CDR3: CASSGGTGASYNEQFF. The CDR3 coding sequence is TGTGCCAGCAGCGGGGGGACAGGGGCATCCTACAATGAGCAGTTCTTC.